This T cell receptor beta chain was captured in a study of T cell clonotyping in hematopoietic cell transplantation (dated by TCRdb to the early 2020s). Broadly, across the study: Recipient samples taken before transplant were collected after cytoreduction. In the study, around 130 blood samples were gathered from 40 or so consecutive transplant recipients and their related donors. Recruitment of patients was conducted between late 2015 and January 2017, and follow-up was continued until late 2020 or death.

The CDR3, from cysteine to phenylalanine, totals 14 residues. Only CDR3 DNA remains: 42 bases, in frame from the first base. The V end gives up 4 bases and the J end 8 bases, leaving 7 bases in the junction not matched to a gene. CDR1 and CDR2 are read off the germline V gene as MDHEN and SYDVKM. For this clone: It has no known antigen specificity. No base qualities exist here, and no much larger clone lies one base off it.

With the immunoSEQ assay, which is a bias-controlled multiplex PCR relying on V- and J-specific primers, TCR beta CDR3 regions were amplified from genomic DNA. In a second PCR step, a proprietary barcode and Illumina adapter sequences were attached to the CDR3 amplicons. An Illumina MiSeq instrument was used to sequence the CDR3 libraries. Under the source paper's analysis protocol: Export and quality control were handled in immunoSEQ Analyzer 3.0, while downstream analyses relied on R Bioconductor and Immunarch. Only productive rearrangements within the normalized downsampled data set were used in the calculation of repertoire metrics. Pathologically expanded clonotypes were defined as those larger than 5 templates in the normalized cohort. The Inverse Simpson Index was used to measure repertoire diversity. CMV-specificity analyses were carried out on the non-normalized data set to capture all clonotypes. What TCRdb holds here is the immuneACCESS table cut down to in-frame rearrangements. Part of the clones is not present; checked against another copy, under half of the missing clones reflect an unresolved V gene, and the others are unexplained. The V and J calls and clone size were taken over from that table, and D and trimming were inferred from the DNA. Here the sample has approximately 18,000 clones; around three quarters occur a single time. The ten largest clones represent over 15% of the sample.

Beyond this particular receptor, the publication reports: After transplant, TCR diversity in recipients dropped, and pathologically expanded clonotypes climbed progressively between day 30 and day 180. Recipient repertoires showed only a small fraction of overlap with donor repertoires, and over 95% appeared de novo at the given depth. Sample size was limited, and cells were not sorted, so CD4 and CD8 repertoire contributions could not be separated. Inverse Simpson Index values from donors and from recipients before transplant predicted broader TCR repertoire diversity after transplant.

This specimen's time point label, per the study, means: recipient sample about 28 days before transplant, after cytoreduction. Blood samples were obtained from recipients approximately 28 days before transplant and at days 30, 100 and 180 after transplant. Nuclei Lysis Solution was used to extract genomic DNA from fresh or cryopreserved unfractionated peripheral blood mononuclear cells. The sequencing used peripheral blood mononuclear cells, collected before stem cell transplant. The sequence links TRBV28 to TRBJ1-4, and 7 bases in between align with TRBD1. The sequence was collected from a man in his fifties or sixties with acute myeloid leukemia. Some clones in this sample may be carry-over from other donors' samples. The DNA sequence is as follows: TGTGCCAGCAGTTGGGACAGACAAACGGAAAAACTGTTTTTT. The resulting protein is CASSWDRQTEKLFF.